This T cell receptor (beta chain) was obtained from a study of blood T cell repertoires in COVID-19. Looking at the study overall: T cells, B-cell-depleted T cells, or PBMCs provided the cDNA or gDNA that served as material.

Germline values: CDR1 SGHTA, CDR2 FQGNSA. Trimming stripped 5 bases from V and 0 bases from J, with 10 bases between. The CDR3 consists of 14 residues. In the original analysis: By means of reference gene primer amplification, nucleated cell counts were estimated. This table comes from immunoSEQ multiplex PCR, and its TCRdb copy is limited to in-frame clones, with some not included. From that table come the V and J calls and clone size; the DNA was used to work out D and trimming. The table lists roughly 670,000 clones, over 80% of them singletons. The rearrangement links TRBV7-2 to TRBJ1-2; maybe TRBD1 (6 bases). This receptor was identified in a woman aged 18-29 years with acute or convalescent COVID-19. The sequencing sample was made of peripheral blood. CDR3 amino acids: CASSEQGSNYGYTF. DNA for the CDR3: TGTGCCAGCAGCGAACAGGGATCTAACTATGGCTACACCTTC.